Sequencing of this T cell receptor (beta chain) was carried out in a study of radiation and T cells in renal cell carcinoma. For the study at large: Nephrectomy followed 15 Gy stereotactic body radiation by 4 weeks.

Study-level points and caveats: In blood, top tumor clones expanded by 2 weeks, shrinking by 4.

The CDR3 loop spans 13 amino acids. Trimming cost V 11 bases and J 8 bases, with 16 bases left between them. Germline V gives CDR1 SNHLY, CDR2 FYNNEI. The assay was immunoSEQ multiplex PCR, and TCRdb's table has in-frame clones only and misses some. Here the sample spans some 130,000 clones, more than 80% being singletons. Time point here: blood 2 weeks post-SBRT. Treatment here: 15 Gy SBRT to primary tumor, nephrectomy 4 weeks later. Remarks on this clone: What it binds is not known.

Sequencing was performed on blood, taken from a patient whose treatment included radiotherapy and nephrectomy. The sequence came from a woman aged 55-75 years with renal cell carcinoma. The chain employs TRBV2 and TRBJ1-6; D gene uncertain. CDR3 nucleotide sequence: TGTGCCGGAAAGGATTTACGAGATTCACCCCTCCACTTT. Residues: CAGKDLRDSPLHF. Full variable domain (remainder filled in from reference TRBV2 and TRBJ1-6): EPEVTQTPSHQVTQMGQEVILRCVPISNHLYFYWYRQILGQKVEFLVSFYNNEISEKSEIFDDQFSVERPDGSNFTLKIRSTKLEDSAMYFCAGKDLRDSPLHFGNGTRLTVT.